What follows are 23 T cell receptor beta chains derived from one specimen sequenced in a study of T cells in women clearing cervical HPV infection. Clones were sequenced by immunoSEQ multiplex PCR, and TCRdb holds only the in-frame ones, with some missing. The clone table shows about 26,000 clones, with the ten largest holding approximately 12%. Material for sequencing was blood buffy coat. The receptor source for this set is a woman between 18 and 69 years old with a cervical HPV16 infection that either progressed to CIN3+ or cleared (not recorded which).

Worth noting for this clone: The CDR3 end is not reached by the read, which stops 3 residues before it; the germline J gene fills it in. The chain joins TRBV6-2 or TRBV6-3 to TRBJ2-3, with 9 bases that match TRBD1. V shed 5 bases, J shed 6 bases, and the junction held 9 bases outside the gene matches. There are 15 residues in the CDR3. Germline-derived CDR1 and CDR2 are MNHEY and SVGEGT. The CDR3 reads CASSLRTGEIDTQYF. CDR3 DNA (partial): TGTGCCAGCAGTCTCCGGACAGGGGAGATCGATACG.

As regards this clone: With the read ending 3 residues before the CDR3 end, the germline J gene is used to fill in that end. V is TRBV19 and J is TRBJ2-2; tentatively, D is TRBD1 (5 bases). This CDR3 is built from 14 residues. From germline, CDR1 is LNHDA and CDR2 SQIVND (reference sequence). CDR3 sequence: CASSIGQLNEKLFF. CDR3 bases read: TGTGCCAGTAGTATAGGACAGCTTAATGAAAAG.

With respect to this clone: Read sequence stops 3 residues before the CDR3 end, and the germline J gene provides the missing end. The chain recombines TRBV5-1 with TRBJ2-7; 11 nucleotides agree with TRBD2. Germline values: CDR1 SGHRS, CDR2 YFSETQ. The CDR3 covers 15 residues. Germline trimming cut 4 bases from V and 6 bases from J; bases unmatched to any gene: 9. The CDR3 reads CASSPRVAGGIEQYF. CDR3 DNA (partial): TGCGCCAGCAGCCCGCGGGTAGCGGGAGGGATCGAG.

Regarding this clone: The read ends 3 residues before the CDR3 terminus; that terminus is restored from the germline J gene. V and J are TRBV7-9 and TRBJ1-2, with D unresolved. There are 12 residues in the CDR3. The germline CDR1 and CDR2 sequences are SEHNR and FQNEAQ (reference sequence). Partial CDR3 DNA: TGTGCCAGCAGCCTTCTGCGAGATGAC. This sequence encodes CASSLLRDD. The whole CDR3 is CASSLLRDDYTF.

As regards this clone: The observed sequence ends 3 residues before the CDR3 terminus, with the missing tail filled in from the germline J gene. V and J are TRBV19 and TRBJ1-2; weak D call: TRBD1 (5 bases). The ends were cut back, 2 bases at V and 4 bases at J, with 17 bases in the middle. CDR3 length: 16 residues. Germline V gene lookup returns CDR1 LNHDA and CDR2 SQIVND (reference sequence). CDR3 amino acids: CASSISGGREGYGYTF. The sequenced part of the CDR3 DNA is TGTGCCAGTAGTATATCGGGAGGCAGGGAGGGCTATGGC.

This clone registers medium-sized by frequency. Coverage ceases 3 residues before the CDR3 finishes, and the germline J gene fills in the end. The chain recombines TRBV30 with TRBJ2-5; tentative D call: TRBD2 (6 bases). Germline values: CDR1 GTSNPN, CDR2 SVGIG (reference sequence). The CDR3 runs 13 residues. Trimming left V 1 base short and J 3 bases short, with 9 bases between. The sequenced CDR3 bases are TGTGCCTGGAGTGGGGCGGGAAAAGAGACC. Translating gives CAWSGAGKET. The full-length CDR3 reads as CAWSGAGKETQYF.

Notes on this clone: The observed sequence ends 3 residues before the CDR3 terminus, with the missing tail filled in from the germline J gene. The gene calls are TRBV13 and TRBJ2-5; TRBD2 might be the D (5 bases). The CDR3 consists of 16 residues. The V end was cut by 1 base, the J end by 4 bases, with 16 bases between. The germline V gene has CDR1 PRHDT and CDR2 FYEKMQ (reference sequence). The CDR3 is CASSLAAGRGGETQYF. The part of the CDR3 DNA that was read is TGTGCCAGCAGCTTAGCGGCAGGACGGGGTGGAGAGACC.

In regard to this clone: Coverage ceases 3 residues before the CDR3 finishes, and the germline J gene fills in the end. The rearrangement uses TRBV7-2 and TRBJ2-1; TRBD1 might be the D (6 bases). V shed 5 bases and J shed 5 bases, with 13 bases lying between them. This CDR3 is 14 amino acids long. In germline, CDR1 is SGHTA, CDR2 FQGNSA. The CDR3 loop is CASSVTGTDNEQFF. The DNA read from the CDR3 is TGTGCCAGCAGCGTAACAGGGACCGACAATGAG.

Turning to this clone: The CDR3 end is not reached by the read, which stops 3 residues before it; the germline J gene fills it in. The chain couples TRBV7-2 to TRBJ1-3; 8 nucleotides match TRBD1. J was trimmed by 0 bases and V by 2 bases; bases with no gene match: 0. The germline V gene encodes CDR1 SGHTA and CDR2 FQGNSA. The CDR3 is 15 amino acids. The CDR3 protein is CASSLTGGSGNTIYF. The DNA read from the CDR3 is TGTGCCAGCAGCTTAACAGGGGGCTCTGGAAACACC.

A remark on this clone: The read gets to within 3 residues of the CDR3 end, and the germline J gene fills in the rest. V is TRBV5-5 and J is TRBJ2-2; 7 bases match TRBD2. Germline CDR1 reads SGHKS; CDR2 reads YYEKEE (reference sequence). V lost 4 bases and J lost 7; bases outside the gene matches: 7. The CDR3 is 14 amino acids. Partial CDR3 DNA: TGTGCCAGCAGCCCAATTACTAGCGTCGGGGAG. Amino acids: CASSPITSVGE. The CDR3, in full, reads CASSPITSVGELFF.

Regarding this clone: The read ends 3 residues early relative to the CDR3; the germline J gene fills the gap. The chain is built from TRBV19 and TRBJ1-6; TRBD1 aligns across 7 bases. This CDR3 is 15 amino acids long. Germline trimming cut 3 bases from V and 7 bases from J; bases unmatched to any gene: 6. Germline CDR1 and CDR2: LNHDA and SQIVND (reference sequence). CDR3: CASSIVETGNSPLHF. The DNA read from the CDR3 is TGTGCCAGTAGTATTGTCGAGACAGGGAATTCACCC.

Regarding this clone: Read coverage stops 3 residues before the CDR3 terminus; the germline J gene supplies the remainder. The V call is TRBV30, the J call TRBJ2-2, with D perhaps matching TRBD1 (6 bases). Germline V lookup: CDR1 GTSNPN, CDR2 SVGIG (reference sequence). This CDR3 contains 12 residues. Trimming cost V 2 bases and J 6 bases, with 7 bases left between them. CDR3 bases read: TGTGCCTGGAGTTGGGGGCCCGGGGAG. Protein product: CAWSWGPGE. The complete CDR3 reads CAWSWGPGELFF.

With respect to this clone: The read stops 3 residues short of the end of the CDR3; the missing end is completed from the germline J gene. V is TRBV5-1 and J is TRBJ1-2; 7 positions agree with TRBD1. The V and J ends lost 2 bases and 6 bases, in that order; junction bases with no gene match: 1. Germline V lookup: CDR1 SGHRS, CDR2 YFSETQ. This CDR3 is 12 amino acids long. This chain's CDR3 is CASSLDRDGYTF. CDR3 DNA, as far as it was read: TGCGCCAGCAGCTTAGACAGGGATGGC.

In regard to this clone: The read terminates 3 residues ahead of where the CDR3 ends, so the germline J gene completes it. This specimen includes other DNA sequences encoding the same CDR3. V and J are TRBV2 and TRBJ1-1; 7 nucleotides align to TRBD1. The CDR3 runs 14 residues. V lost 6 bases, J lost 4 bases, and 8 bases stayed unmatched. Per germline, CDR1 SNHLY and CDR2 FYNNEI. The CDR3 spells CASSRTGVSTEAFF. The sequenced CDR3 bases are TGTGCCAGCAGCCGAACAGGGGTCAGCACTGAA.

Notes on this clone: Read data end 3 residues before the CDR3 end; the end is taken from the germline J gene. The chain carries TRBV18 and TRBJ2-3, with a possible D match to TRBD1 (6 bases). CDR1 is KGHSH, CDR2 LQKENI, per germline. The CDR3 is made up of 13 amino acids. The covered CDR3 bases are TGTGCCAGCTCCCAACAGGGAGAAGAGACG. Residues: CASSQQGEET. The CDR3 reads in full as CASSQQGEETQYF.

As regards this clone: The read ends 3 residues before the CDR3 terminus; that terminus is restored from the germline J gene. The V call is TRBV5-5, the J call TRBJ1-4, with 7 bases identical to TRBD1. This CDR3 is 13 amino acids long. From germline, CDR1 is SGHKS and CDR2 YYEKEE (reference sequence). Trimming cost V 4 bases and J 7 bases; bases outside gene matches: 4. CDR3 protein: CASSRGQSEKLFF. The covered CDR3 bases are TGTGCCAGCAGCAGGGGACAGAGTGAAAAA.

The CDR3 DNA, read in part, is TGCGCCAGCAGCCAAGAGGGCAGGTACTACGAG. This encodes CASSQEGRYYE. The whole CDR3 protein reads CASSQEGRYYEQYF. V and J are TRBV4-1 and TRBJ2-7, with D unresolved. Sequencing ends 3 residues short of the CDR3 end; the germline J gene provides the rest. Germline CDR1 and CDR2: MGHRA and YSYEKL. The CDR3 is made up of 14 amino acids. The V end was cut by 0 bases, the J end by 3 bases, with 9 bases between.

About this clone itself: With the read ending 3 residues before the CDR3 end, the germline J gene is used to fill in that end. This chain uses TRBV15 with TRBJ2-3; D is perhaps TRBD2 (6 bases). The CDR3 length is 16 residues. The germline CDR1 and CDR2 sequences are LNHNV and YYDKDF (reference sequence). Trimming took 0 bases from V and 1 from J, leaving 11 bases between them. This CDR3 reads CATSRDVVAGTDTQYF. The sequenced part of the CDR3 DNA is TGTGCCACCAGCAGAGATGTAGTAGCGGGCACAGATACG.

Notes on this clone: The read halts 3 residues ahead of the CDR3 end, with the missing end drawn from the germline J gene. The V gene is TRBV29-1, the J gene TRBJ2-3; 10 bases match TRBD2. Germline assignment: CDR1 SQVTM and CDR2 ANQGSEA. The CDR3 has 17 amino acids. V lost 3 bases, J lost 5 bases, and 14 bases stayed unmatched. CDR3 loop: CSVDSGLAGGRVDTQYF. CDR3 DNA, as far as it was read: TGCAGCGTTGATAGTGGATTAGCGGGAGGCAGGGTAGATACG.

On this clone: The CDR3 end lies 3 residues beyond the end of the read and is filled in from the germline J gene. The chain couples TRBV5-1 to TRBJ2-2, with a possible D match to TRBD1 (5 bases). CDR3 size: 15 residues. CDR1 and CDR2 from the germline V gene are SGHRS and YFSETQ. Partial CDR3 DNA: TGCGCCAGCAGCTTGGGTGGATCTGGGGCCAACGTG. This gives the protein CASSLGGSGANV. The full CDR3 protein is CASSLGGSGANVLFF.

Regarding this clone: The CDR3 goes on 3 residues after the read ends, and that part is filled in from the germline J gene. At the DNA level, this CDR3 is encoded by other sequences in the same sample as well. The V and J genes are TRBV19 and TRBJ1-1; D not certain. The CDR3 covers 15 residues. Germline lookup yields CDR1 LNHDA and CDR2 SQIVND (reference sequence). The CDR3 DNA, read in part, is TGTGCCAGTAGTATAGGGAAGGGTTTTACGGAGACA. It codes for CASSIGKGFTET. The whole CDR3 sequence reads CASSIGKGFTETAFF.

Comment on this clone: The CDR3 goes on 3 residues after the read ends, and that part is filled in from the germline J gene. The gene calls are TRBV10-2 and TRBJ1-2; 9 nucleotides match TRBD1. Germline CDR1 and CDR2: WSHSY and SAAADI. There are 15 residues in the CDR3. V lost 6 bases, J lost 6 bases, and 11 bases stayed unmatched. The DNA read from the CDR3 is TGCGCCAGCAGCCTCACAGGGGGCGGTCCCAATGGC. Protein: CASSLTGGGPNG. The CDR3 in its entirety is CASSLTGGGPNGYTF.

Comment on this clone: Read sequence stops 3 residues before the CDR3 end, and the germline J gene provides the missing end. The J gene is TRBJ2-7, the V gene TRBV18, with TRBD1 matching over 9 bases. The V gene's germline CDR1 is KGHSH and CDR2 LQKENI. J was trimmed by 5 bases and V by 4 bases; bases with no gene match: 3. CDR3 length equals 13 residues. The DNA read from the CDR3 is TGTGCCAGCTCACTACAGGGGGCCCACGAG. Protein sequence: CASSLQGAHE. In full, the CDR3 reads CASSLQGAHEQYF.